This entry lists 18 T cell receptor beta chains sequenced from one sample in a study of early T cells in non-severe SARS-CoV-2 infection (dated by TCRdb to the early 2020s). Libraries came from 5' RACE. These reads were obtained on a NextSeq 500. The public reads were reprocessed in TCRdb via fastp at Q25 and MiXCR, keeping in-frame beta chains. Each record represents a unique CDR3 protein, reported with the most common genes and DNA among its rows. The sample has about 70,000 distinct CDR3 sequences on record, around 13% of them singletons. The ten most abundant clones make up 3.9% of the sample. The sequenced sample was whole blood, obtained at baseline. Receptors originate from an adult who was a healthcare worker with PCR-confirmed SARS-CoV-2 infection or an uninfected control (not recorded which).

The genes are TRBV18 and TRBJ1-1; D not resolved. V lost 5 bases and J 5 bases, leaving 15 bases between the germline ends. CDR1 is KGHSH, CDR2 LQKENI, per germline. CDR3 length: 14 amino acids. CDR3 DNA: TGTGCCAGCTCAAGTGACACGAGTTGGACTGAAGCTTTCTTT. It encodes CASSSDTSWTEAFF. The full variable domain, its missing parts supplied by reference TRBV18 and TRBJ1-1, is NAGVMQNPRHLVRRRGQEARLRCSPMKGHSHVYWYRQLPEEGLKFMVYLQKENIIDESGMPKERFSAEFPKEGPSILRIQQVVRGDSAAYFCASSSDTSWTEAFFGQGTRLTVV.

This clonotype was recorded many times. DNA of the CDR3: TGTGCCATCACCGTAGACCCTTCCTACAATGAGCAGTTCTTC. Its translation: CAITVDPSYNEQFF. The chain is built from TRBV10-3 and TRBJ2-1; D is uncertain. V was cut by 7 bases and J by 1 base, with 11 bases left in between. CDR1 and CDR2 from the germline V gene are ENHRY and SYGVKD. The CDR3 covers 14 residues.

The sample holds many counts of this clonotype. V gene TRBV3-1 combines with J gene TRBJ1-1; no clear D gene. The CDR3 is 13 amino acids. V lost 0 bases and J lost 10, with 12 bases in between. Germline V gene sequence: CDR1 LGHDT, CDR2 YNNKEL (reference sequence). CDR3 residues: CASSQDRRVAAFF. The DNA of the CDR3 is TGTGCCAGCAGCCAAGATAGGCGGGTCGCAGCTTTCTTT.

This clonotype was observed a few times. The genes are TRBV4-1 and TRBJ2-2; a possible D gene is TRBD2 (6 bases). Between the trimmed V and J ends, which lost 0 bases and 2 bases, there was a span of 10 bases. Germline V gene lookup returns CDR1 MGHRA and CDR2 YSYEKL. This CDR3 contains 16 residues. CDR3 bases: TGCGCCAGCAGCCAAGATCGGGGACTCAACACCGGGGAGCTGTTTTTT. Translating gives CASSQDRGLNTGELFF.

This clonotype has ten or more counts. The CDR3 sequence: CASSPLGQQSSYEQYF. The DNA of the CDR3 is TGTGCCAGCAGTCCCCTCGGACAGCAGAGCTCCTACGAGCAGTACTTC. The rearrangement uses TRBV6-6 and TRBJ2-7, with D possibly TRBD1 on 6 matching bases. This CDR3 is built from 16 residues. The germline V and J ends were trimmed by 5 bases and 0 bases, with 17 bases remaining between them. CDR1 is MNHNY, CDR2 SVGAGI, per germline (reference sequence).

The gene calls are TRBV5-1 and TRBJ2-3; TRBD2 matches at 9 bases. Trimming at V came to 0 bases and at J to 6 bases, leaving 5 bases not matched to a gene. The CDR3 length is 15 residues. Germline CDR1 reads SGHRS; CDR2 reads YFSETQ. The DNA for the CDR3 is TGCGCCAGCAGCTTGGATAGCGGGAGAGGTGATACGCAGTATTTT. Residues: CASSLDSGRGDTQYF.

The gene calls are TRBV5-1 and TRBJ2-1; TRBD1 might be the D (6 bases). This CDR3 comprises 13 residues. CDR1 and CDR2 (germline): SGHRS, YFSETQ. The V and J ends lost 2 bases and 9 bases respectively, with 12 bases between them. The CDR3, as DNA: TGCGCCAGCAGCTTTGGGGGCCATAGTGAGCAGTTCTTC. It codes for CASSFGGHSEQFF.

The CDR3 here is CSAGTWNKRGYGYTF. The DNA of the CDR3 is TGCAGTGCTGGGACTTGGAATAAAAGGGGGTATGGCTACACCTTC. The chain carries TRBV20-1 and TRBJ1-2; D possibly corresponds to TRBD1 (6 bases). Germline V CDR1 and CDR2: DFQATT, SNEGSKA (reference sequence). With 5 bases removed from V and 5 bases from J, the gap between germline ends came to 21 bases. This CDR3 comprises 15 residues.

This clonotype was picked up a small number of times. The chain links TRBV12-3 or TRBV12-4 to TRBJ1-1; no clear D. CDR3 size: 12 residues. V lost 3 bases and J 4 bases, leaving 6 bases between the germline ends. DNA for the CDR3: TGTGCCAGCAGTTTTGGCCCCACTGAAGCTTTCTTT. Translating it yields CASSFGPTEAFF.

The chain combines TRBV7-9 with TRBJ2-7; tentatively, D is TRBD2 (5 bases). Trimming took 3 bases from V and 0 from J, leaving 15 bases between them. The germline gives CDR1 SEHNR, CDR2 FQNEAQ (reference sequence). CDR3 length: 16 amino acids. The CDR3 nucleotides read TGTGCCAGCAGCTTCTGGATGAGGGATAGCTCCTACGAGCAGTACTTC. Translating it yields CASSFWMRDSSYEQYF.

The chain combines TRBV28 with TRBJ2-4; 10 bases map to TRBD2. The CDR3 totals 15 residues. With 3 bases clipped from V and 6 bases from J, the junction kept 5 bases outside the gene matches. Germline V gives CDR1 MDHEN, CDR2 SYDVKM. DNA for the CDR3: TGTGCCAGCAGTTTGCAGCGGGAGGGCGGAAACATTCAGTACTTC. This encodes CASSLQREGGNIQYF.

This clonotype was recorded at least ten times. CDR3 in amino acids: CASSRQETGSYNSPLHF. The CDR3 DNA reads TGCGCCAGCAGTCGTCAAGAGACGGGCTCCTATAATTCACCCCTCCACTTT. V gene TRBV5-1 combines with J gene TRBJ1-6; no reliable D call. In germline, CDR1 is SGHRS, CDR2 YFSETQ. V was shortened by 5 bases and J by 0 bases, with 15 bases between the two germline ends. The CDR3 runs 17 residues.

As to this clonotype: Sequence at one end of the junction differs from germline and may be a read error. V is TRBV18 and J is TRBJ2-3, with 9 bases that match TRBD1. The CDR3 extends over 14 amino acids. Germline-derived CDR1 and CDR2 are KGHSH and LQKENI. The CDR3 coding sequence is TGTGCCAGCTCACCCGGACAGGGGCCAGATATGCAGTATTTT. Translation gives CASSPGQGPDMQYF.

This clonotype was picked up a small number of times. The chain has TRBV11-2 and TRBJ1-2; no definite D call. Germline loops: CDR1 SGHAT, CDR2 FQNNGV. The CDR3 runs to 14 residues. The ends were cut back, 3 bases at V and 2 bases at J, with 10 bases in the middle. The CDR3 protein is CASSFSPKNYGYTF. CDR3 bases: TGTGCCAGCAGCTTTTCTCCAAAGAACTATGGCTACACCTTC.

This clonotype was detected only a few times. The chain links TRBV4-1 to TRBJ2-5, with 11 bases identical to TRBD1. The V and J ends lost 1 base and 5 bases, in that order; junction bases with no gene match: 12. Germline V gene data show CDR1 as MGHRA and CDR2 as YSYEKL. The CDR3 has 18 amino acids. Here the CDR3 reads CASSQAHRGQGAPETQYF. CDR3 nucleotide sequence: TGCGCCAGCAGCCAAGCCCATCGAGGACAGGGGGCCCCTGAGACCCAGTACTTC.

The V and J genes are TRBV2 and TRBJ2-7; D is perhaps TRBD1 (5 bases). The CDR3 totals 15 residues. V lost 3 bases, J lost 7 bases, and 19 bases lay in between. The germline CDR1 and CDR2 sequences are SNHLY and FYNNEI. Here the CDR3 DNA reads TGTGCCAGCAGTGATCTACCGGACACGGCTGGGGAGCAGTACTTC. It specifies CASSDLPDTAGEQYF.

This clonotype was observed many times. The V and J genes are TRBV20-1 and TRBJ2-4, with 12 bases identical to TRBD2. J lost 0 bases, V lost 3 bases, and 3 bases had no gene match. Per the germline V gene, CDR1 is DFQATT and CDR2 is SNEGSKA (reference sequence). The CDR3 has 16 amino acids. CDR3 sequence (DNA): TGCAGTGCTAGGAGACTAGCGGGGGTAGCCAAAAACATTCAGTACTTC. It yields the protein CSARRLAGVAKNIQYF.

This clonotype was detected only a few times. The chain links TRBV3-1 to TRBJ1-2; D gene unclear. Looked up from germline, CDR1 is LGHDT and CDR2 is YNNKEL (reference sequence). With 3 bases removed from V and 0 bases from J, the gap between germline ends came to 5 bases. The CDR3 runs 13 residues. The CDR3: CASSQQANYGYTF. As DNA, the CDR3 is TGTGCCAGCAGCCAGCAAGCTAACTATGGCTACACCTTC.